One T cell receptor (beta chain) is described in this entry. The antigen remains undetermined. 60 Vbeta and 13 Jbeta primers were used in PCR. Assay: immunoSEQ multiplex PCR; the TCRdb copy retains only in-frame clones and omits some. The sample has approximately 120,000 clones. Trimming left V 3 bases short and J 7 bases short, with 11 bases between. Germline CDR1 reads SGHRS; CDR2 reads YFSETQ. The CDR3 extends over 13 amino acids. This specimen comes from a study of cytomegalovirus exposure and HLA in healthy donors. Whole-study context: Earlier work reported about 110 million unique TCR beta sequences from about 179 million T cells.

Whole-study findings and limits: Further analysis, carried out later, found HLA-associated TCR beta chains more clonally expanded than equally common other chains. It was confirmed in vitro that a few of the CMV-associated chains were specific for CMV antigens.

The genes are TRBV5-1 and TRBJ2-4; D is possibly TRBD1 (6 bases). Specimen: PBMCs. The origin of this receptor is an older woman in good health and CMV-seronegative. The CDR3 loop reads CASSSPDRNIQYF. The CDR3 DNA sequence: TGCGCCAGCAGCTCCCCTGACAGGAACATTCAGTACTTC.